The T cell receptor beta chain under discussion was sequenced for a study of shared clonotypes between healthy human individuals. Findings and caveats of the study: Few donors limited the genetic and exposure-history diversity represented.

Concerning this clone: The antigen is not known.

CD8 memory merged CD45RO+ with CCR7-negative CD45RA+ TemRA cells. The CDR3 runs 13 residues. With 4 bases clipped from V and 3 bases from J, the junction kept 5 bases outside the gene matches. The germline gives CDR1 SQVTM, CDR2 ANQGSEA. The test was conducted at deep level. TCRdb keeps only in-frame clones here, not all; method: immunoSEQ multiplex PCR. Altogether hundreds of thousands of clones are present, approximately 97% being singletons, with the ten largest covering less than 0.35%. This sequence joins TRBV29-1 and TRBJ1-2; 7 bases agree with TRBD1. The sequence came from a man younger than 40 in good health. Material: memory CD8+ T cells sorted from blood. Indicated subset: CD45RO+ cells pooled with CCR7-negative TemRA cells. The CDR3 reads CSVVRGPDYGYTF. In DNA, the CDR3 is TGCAGCGTTGTGAGGGGGCCTGACTATGGCTACACCTTC.